Below, 28 T cell receptor beta chains from the same sample are listed, as sequenced in a study of T cell changes during pregnancy in multiple sclerosis. Sequenced by immunoSEQ multiplex PCR; TCRdb stores in-frame clones only, minus some. The data show about 64,000 clones, roughly 91% seen once. This specimen was peripheral blood, taken in the second trimester of pregnancy. Source of these receptors: a female donor with multiple sclerosis, enrolled in a pregnancy study.

This clone was counted a single time. V and J are TRBV1 and TRBJ2-1; TRBD2, the table's D call, lacks a check against the DNA. TRBV1 is recorded as a pseudogene. This CDR3 comprises 19 residues. CDR3 protein: CTSSQDHVSGGYGGNEQFF. CDR3 coding DNA: TGCACCAGCAGCCAAGATCACGTCAGCGGGGGTTACGGGGGAAATGAGCAGTTCTTC.

The genes are TRBV28 and TRBJ2-7, with D hard to call. In germline, CDR1 is MDHEN, CDR2 SYDVKM. The length of the CDR3 is 12 residues. V was shortened by 3 bases and J by 3 bases, with 6 bases between the two germline ends. The CDR3 loop is CASSLASYEQYF. CDR3 in DNA: TGTGCCAGCAGTTTGGCCAGCTACGAGCAGTACTTC.

CDR3 in amino acids: CAWSVRRVGTQYF. As DNA, the CDR3 is TGTGCCTGGAGTGTACGGAGGGTAGGGACCCAGTACTTC. V is TRBV30 and J is TRBJ2-5; D is perhaps TRBD2 (6 bases). CDR1 and CDR2 from the germline V gene are GTSNPN and SVGIG (reference sequence). V was clipped by 0 bases and J by 7 bases, with 12 bases between them. CDR3 length equals 13 residues.

The rearrangement links TRBV5-5 to TRBJ1-1; unclear D gene. Germline CDR1 SGHKS, CDR2 YYEKEE (reference sequence). CDR3 length: 13 residues. V dropped 2 bases and J dropped 5 bases, with 10 bases sitting between them. CDR3 bases: TGTGCCAGCAGCTTAGCGGCGCTGACTGAAGCTTTCTTT. Translating gives CASSLAALTEAFF.

The V call is TRBV27, the J call TRBJ1-6, with a tentative D call TRBD1 (6 bases). Germline CDR1 is MNHEY and CDR2 is SMNVEV (reference sequence). The CDR3 is made up of 13 amino acids. Trimming shortened V by 6 bases and J by 13 bases, and 16 bases separated the two germline ends. As DNA, the CDR3 is TGTGCCAGCAGCGACCGGGACACCTCCCCCCTCCACTTT. Translating it yields CASSDRDTSPLHF.

Here the CDR3 DNA reads TGCGCCAGCAGCCAAGATAGGAGGGTCTATGGCTACACCTTC. Its translation is CASSQDRRVYGYTF. The rearrangement uses TRBV4-1 and TRBJ1-2; D unclear. Germline V gene data show CDR1 as MGHRA and CDR2 as YSYEKL. The CDR3 consists of 14 residues. V lost 0 bases, J lost 4 bases, and 9 bases lay in between.

DNA of the CDR3: TGTGCCAGCAGTTACCGGGACAGGGGGGACTATGGCTACACCTTC. Its protein is CASSYRDRGDYGYTF. The genes are TRBV6-6 and TRBJ1-2, with TRBD1 matching over 11 bases. The CDR3 is 15 residues long. The ends lost 2 bases at V and 3 bases at J; junction bases unmatched: 2. Germline assignment: CDR1 MNHNY and CDR2 SVGAGI (reference sequence).

The chain employs TRBV28 and TRBJ1-6; 10 bases fit TRBD1. J was trimmed by 9 bases and V by 7 bases; bases with no gene match: 6. Germline loops: CDR1 MDHEN, CDR2 SYDVKM. The CDR3 runs to 14 residues. The CDR3 here is CASIKGQGSSPLHF. The CDR3 nucleotides read TGTGCCAGCATTAAGGGACAGGGGTCTTCACCCCTCCACTTT.

This rearrangement joins TRBV19 to TRBJ2-7; 8 bases match TRBD1. Looked up from germline, CDR1 is LNHDA and CDR2 is SQIVND (reference sequence). Losses at the gene ends were 5 bases for V and 2 bases for J; bases not matched to a gene: 8. This CDR3 comprises 15 residues. CDR3 protein: CASSHSGTGPYEQYF. The CDR3 bases are TGTGCCAGTAGTCATTCCGGGACAGGACCCTACGAGCAGTACTTC.

DNA of the CDR3: TGTGCCGCAGGGGACCGTCTCTCTGGAAACACCATATATTTT. It codes for CAAGDRLSGNTIYF. The J gene is TRBJ1-3, the V gene TRBV27, with D perhaps matching TRBD1 (6 bases). CDR1 is MNHEY and CDR2 is SMNVEV in the germline V gene (reference sequence). The CDR3 is 14 residues long. V was pared by 11 bases and J by 0 bases, with 14 bases between.

This chain links TRBV7-9 with TRBJ1-1, with 8 bases that match TRBD1. Germline V CDR1 and CDR2: SEHNR, FQNEAQ (reference sequence). This CDR3 region has 14 residues. V lost 3 bases and J lost 5; bases outside the gene matches: 5. The CDR3 sequence: CASSLDRVTTEAFF. The CDR3 nucleotides read TGTGCCAGCAGCTTGGACAGGGTGACGACTGAAGCTTTCTTT.

The chain combines TRBV5-6 with TRBJ2-5; a possible D gene is TRBD1 (6 bases). Trimming stripped 0 bases from V and 5 bases from J, with 17 bases between. The CDR3 totals 16 residues. From germline, CDR1 is SGHDT and CDR2 YYEEEE. CDR3 in DNA: TGTGCCAGCAGCTTGGTAGTTGGGCAGGGGAAGGAGACCCAGTACTTC. As protein: CASSLVVGQGKETQYF.

This chain joins TRBV28 and TRBJ1-2; tentative D call: TRBD1 (5 bases). V lost 6 bases, J lost 8 bases, and 22 bases lay in between. Per germline, CDR1 MDHEN and CDR2 SYDVKM. CDR3 length: 15 amino acids. The CDR3 DNA sequence: TGTGCCAGCAGCCCAGGGTGGGGGGACGGCTGGGGCTACACCTTC. It is translated as CASSPGWGDGWGYTF.

The chain combines TRBV7-9 with TRBJ1-1; D remains ambiguous. CDR3 length: 13 residues. V was cut by 4 bases and J by 2 bases, with 8 bases left in between. Germline V gives CDR1 SEHNR, CDR2 FQNEAQ (reference sequence). In nucleotides, the CDR3 is TGTGCCAGCAGCTGGAGCGCCAACACTGAAGCTTTCTTT. It translates to CASSWSANTEAFF.

The chain carries TRBV19 and TRBJ1-5; D unresolved. The CDR3 covers 12 residues. Germline CDR1 reads LNHDA; CDR2 reads SQIVND (reference sequence). Trimming removed 4 bases at V and 3 bases at J, with 4 bases between. CDR3 DNA sequence: TGTGCCAGTAGTACCGTCAATCAGCCCCAGCATTTT. Translated, it gives CASSTVNQPQHF. The whole variable domain, remainder taken from reference TRBV19 and TRBJ1-5, is DGGITQSPKYLFRKEGQNVTLSCEQNLNHDAMYWYRQDPGQGLRLIYYSQIVNDFQKGDIAEGYSVSREKKESFPLTVTSAQKNPTAFYLCASSTVNQPQHFGDGTRLSIL.

The chain employs TRBV7-9 and TRBJ1-4; D gene unclear. In germline, CDR1 is SEHNR, CDR2 FQNEAQ (reference sequence). Trimming left V 5 bases short and J 6 bases short, with 7 bases between. CDR3 length equals 12 residues. CDR3 bases: TGTGCCAGCAGCCGGGGAGATGAAAAACTGTTTTTT. Protein product: CASSRGDEKLFF.

J is TRBJ2-2 and V is TRBV28, with D perhaps TRBD2 (6 bases). This CDR3 has 15 amino acids. Looked up from germline, CDR1 is MDHEN and CDR2 is SYDVKM. The V and J ends lost 6 bases and 4 bases respectively, with 15 bases between them. CDR3 loop: CASRLEGPSTGELFF. CDR3 coding DNA: TGTGCCAGCAGACTGGAGGGGCCTAGCACCGGGGAGCTGTTTTTT.

The chain is built from TRBV5-6 and TRBJ2-5; 13 nucleotides align to TRBD2. Germline V CDR1 and CDR2: SGHDT, YYEEEE. The CDR3 has 16 amino acids. V trimming: 0 bases; J trimming: 4 bases; junction bases outside the gene matches: 3. DNA for the CDR3: TGTGCCAGCAGCTTGGGACTAGCGGGGGGCGGAGAGACCCAGTACTTC. Amino acid sequence: CASSLGLAGGGETQYF.

This clone was detected only once. This chain joins TRBV9 and TRBJ1-2, with D tentatively TRBD1 (6 bases). V lost 3 bases and J 2 bases, leaving 17 bases between the germline ends. Germline CDR1 and CDR2: SGDLS and YYNGEE. There are 16 residues in the CDR3. The CDR3 here is CASSAGVGGLNYGYTF. As DNA, the CDR3 is TGTGCCAGCAGCGCCGGAGTCGGGGGGCTGAACTATGGCTACACCTTC.

The chain has TRBV28 and TRBJ1-2; D unresolved. This CDR3 region has 10 residues. CDR1 and CDR2 from the germline V gene are MDHEN and SYDVKM. V was clipped by 10 bases and J by 4 bases, with 7 bases between them. CDR3 residues: CATHFYGYTF. CDR3 coding DNA: TGTGCCACCCATTTCTATGGCTACACCTTC.

The chain has TRBV6-1 and TRBJ2-3; weak D call: TRBD2 (6 bases). V was pared by 3 bases and J by 11 bases, with 15 bases between. The CDR3 is 13 residues long. CDR1 and CDR2 (germline): MNHNS, SASEGT. The CDR3, as DNA: TGTGCCAGCAGTGAGCAGTGGGGAGGAGGGCAGTATTTT. Protein product: CASSEQWGGGQYF.

This chain links TRBV19 with TRBJ1-1; D remains ambiguous. The CDR3 has 13 residues. The ends were cut back, 3 bases at V and 1 base at J, with 6 bases in the middle. CDR1 and CDR2 from the germline V gene are LNHDA and SQIVND (reference sequence). The CDR3 nucleotides read TGTGCCAGTAGTATTCGGGAGAACACTGAAGCTTTCTTT. This encodes CASSIRENTEAFF.

The rearrangement joins TRBV7-2 to TRBJ2-7, with D tentatively TRBD1 (6 bases). The CDR3 sequence is 15 residues long. The V and J ends lost 3 bases and 0 bases respectively, with 12 bases between them. CDR1 and CDR2 from the germline V gene are SGHTA and FQGNSA. CDR3 amino acids: CASSFDRTFSYEQYF. In DNA form, the CDR3 reads TGTGCCAGCAGCTTCGACAGGACCTTCTCCTACGAGCAGTACTTC.

The V call is TRBV18, the J call TRBJ2-5; D not certain. Germline CDR1 reads KGHSH; CDR2 reads LQKENI. CDR3 length equals 11 residues. The V gene lost 3 bases and the J gene lost 4 bases, with 3 bases spanning the gap. The CDR3 DNA follows: TGTGCCAGCTCACCCGGAGAGACCCAGTACTTC. Amino acids: CASSPGETQYF.

V is TRBV18 and J is TRBJ1-1; a possible D gene is TRBD1 (6 bases). The CDR3 is 14 residues long. CDR1 is KGHSH, CDR2 LQKENI, per germline. Trimming removed 4 bases from V and 0 bases from J, with 9 bases in between. The CDR3: CASSRDTLNTEAFF. CDR3 in DNA: TGTGCCAGCTCACGGGACACGCTGAACACTGAAGCTTTCTTT.

This chain connects TRBV5-6 to TRBJ1-2, with 9 bases matching TRBD1. The germline CDR1 and CDR2 sequences are SGHDT and YYEEEE. The CDR3 contains 14 residues. Losses at the gene ends were 0 bases for V and 7 bases for J; bases not matched to a gene: 4. The CDR3 nucleotides are TGTGCCAGCAGCTTGGGGGACAGGGAAAGTGGCTACACCTTC. This encodes CASSLGDRESGYTF.

V and J are TRBV29-1 and TRBJ2-1, with D possibly being TRBD1 (5 bases). The length of the CDR3 is 14 residues. Germline V gene data show CDR1 as SQVTM and CDR2 as ANQGSEA. Trimming removed 4 bases from V and 0 bases from J, with 10 bases in between. CDR3 sequence: CSVVGQGSYNEQFF. DNA of the CDR3: TGCAGCGTTGTTGGGCAGGGCTCCTACAATGAGCAGTTCTTC.

This chain joins TRBV7-2 and TRBJ2-3; D perhaps matches TRBD2 (6 bases). V lost 2 bases to trimming and J lost 2 bases, with 14 bases between them. This CDR3 contains 16 residues. Germline-derived CDR1 and CDR2 are SGHTA and FQGNSA. CDR3 residues: CASSLHGGTNTDTQYF. CDR3 nucleotide sequence: TGTGCCAGCAGCTTACATGGGGGGACCAACACAGATACGCAGTATTTT. The variable domain in full, completed from reference TRBV7-2 and TRBJ2-3, reads GAGVSQSPSNKVTEKGKDVELRCDPISGHTALYWYRQSLGQGLEFLIYFQGNSAPDKSGLPSDRFSAERTGGSVSTLTIQRTQQEDSAVYLCASSLHGGTNTDTQYFGPGTRLTVL.